This entry concerns a single T cell receptor (beta chain). No antigen is known for it. Base quality data are lacking; no much larger clone is found one base away. The source of the sample is a study of cytomegalovirus exposure and HLA in healthy donors (dated by TCRdb to about 2017). Background on the whole study: According to an earlier analysis of several hundred of the donors, some 170 million T cells yielded roughly 110 million unique TCR beta sequences and roughly 280 Gb of sequence data. An early release that covered 500 to 800 HLA-typed donors contained around 330 gigabases of sequencing data and roughly 84 million unique TCR sequences. Among the roughly 410 genotyped donors, around 81% belonged to the genetic ancestry cluster associated with self-reported Caucasian donors. The study aimed to test whether signatures of past pathogen exposure could be identified by cataloging public T cell receptors. The T cell repertoires of some 670 subjects were profiled by immunosequencing and related to cytomegalovirus serostatus. In addition to the first cohort of 500 to 850 subjects, a separate validation cohort of 120 different subjects was used. To predict cytomegalovirus infection status, the study brought together high-throughput TCR immunosequencing, statistical association of individual TCRs with disease status, and machine learning. To study patterns of TCR occurrence, a later analysis re-analyzed previously published TCR beta repertoires from under 750 donors and added high-resolution HLA genotyping. The later analysis used no new phenotypic data to find candidate immune exposures, relying instead on TCR beta sequences and their occurrence across donors. An earlier analysis of 587 of the donors used high-throughput TCR beta sequencing to judge whether each TCR beta V gene segment behaved as functional or pseudogenic. Donor age, sex, ethnicity and CMV serostatus were compiled alongside the repertoire data. A later genetic analysis used genome-wide SNP genotypes for about 60% of the 666 donors, treating that subset as a discovery cohort. All discovery cohort repertoires had been generated using a single sequencing platform. HLA typing covered class I and class II loci at four-digit resolution. Typing coverage differed by locus: A, B, C, DRB1 and DQB1 were typed in roughly 629-630 donors, DQA1 in about 550, DPA1 in roughly 590, and DPB1 in around 490. Roughly 5 DR-DQ haplotypes were handled as single units for association and clustering, since linkage in the cohort was strong. On average, roughly 250,000 unique TCR beta nucleotide sequences were sequenced per donor among several hundred genotyped donors of the cohort, with about 19% of those sequences being non-productive.

Overall results and qualifications from the work: While some public TCRs were present in many individuals, most TCR sequences turned up only very rarely across donors. The authors suggested that the approach could potentially be extended to other disease states and immunological phenotypes. CMV serostatus was the only immune exposure information available for the cohort. Assigning TCR associations to individual alleles was difficult when HLA alleles, especially DR and DQ, strongly co-occurred. A later analysis found that most CMV-associated TCR beta chains appeared HLA-restricted, with HLA associations seemingly driven largely by CMV exposure. At a false discovery rate of 0.05, a later analysis linked 16,000 or so TCR beta sequences to specific HLA alleles. The study listed 150 to 200 TCR beta chains as associated with cytomegalovirus. In a later analysis, HLA-associated TCR beta chains were found to be more clonally expanded and to have lower generation probabilities than equally common non-associated chains. In a later genetic analysis, a missense DCLRE1C variant was associated with V-gene and J-gene trimming of TCR beta chains, and the association was replicated in an independent cohort. In a later genetic analysis, fewer N-insertions in productive TCRs were reported among donors in an Asian-associated ancestry cluster than the roughly 640-donor mean. Linkage disequilibrium might explain the correlated functional status among segregating V segments, but an unknown experimental factor could not be ruled out. Three of the identified cytomegalovirus-associated TCR beta chains were confirmed in vitro to be specific for cytomegalovirus antigens. In a later analysis, several top co-occurrence clusters were reported to appear linked to parvovirus B19, influenza, CMV and Epstein-Barr virus. The presence/absence analyses assumed that sequencing depth was roughly uniform across donors, and that assumption may not be true. Only TCR beta chains were sequenced in this cohort, and the absence of alpha or paired-chain data limited detectable features. In an earlier analysis of about 550 of the donors, most TCR beta V segments were observed in productive rearrangements about 90% or about 30% of the time, broadly matching IMGT annotations. Roughly 15 rarely observed V segments, including chromosome 9 orphons, were excluded from the earlier analysis of about 500 of the donors because counts were too low. Because the 87-base-pair reads could not distinguish some IMGT-functional V segments, including TRBV6-2 and TRBV6-3, those segments were excluded. Cytomegalovirus status was reported to be diagnosed by the classifier with high specificity and sensitivity in both the original and validation cohorts. A group of highly shared sequence variants was considered likely to be a technical artifact of the sequencing pipeline. In a later analysis, the rate of TCR association differed among HLA loci, with DRB1 alleles having the most associated TCRs and HLA-C alleles having the fewest. A further reported finding was that TCR beta sequences accurately predicted the HLA-A and HLA-B alleles for most subjects in the first cohort. Because some donors lacked HLA typing at each locus, the association tests relied only on the typed subset.

Library prep was done by the immunoSEQ multiplex PCR assay. The multiplex PCR relied on a mix of 60 forward primers for TCR Vbeta segments and 13 reverse primers for TCR Jbeta segments. The CDR3 region of rearranged TCR beta genes was amplified from genomic DNA with a multiplex PCR assay. On the Illumina HiSeq System, the amplified TCR beta libraries were sequenced as 87-base-pair reads. The authors' pipeline ran thus. A later analysis counted about 80 million unique TCR beta chains across the 650 to 700 repertoires, and 9.5 million to 11 million of these chains were shared by at least two donors. To remove PCR and sequencing errors, raw reads were error-corrected and collapsed into unique sequences using a nearest-neighbor algorithm that merged closely related sequences. V, D and J gene segments were assigned by aligning CDR3 sequences to IMGT reference sequences. Each retained sequence needed at least a six-nucleotide match to both a V gene segment and a J gene segment. Rearrangements were classified as productive when the CDR3 lacked stop codons and remained in frame with V and J, and all other rearrangements were classified as non-productive. CDR3 was defined according to IMGT convention as the region running from the second conserved V-encoded cysteine to the conserved J-encoded phenylalanine. The earlier analysis of fewer than 750 of the donors excluded sequences that lacked an unambiguous match to a single V gene segment. An earlier analysis of roughly 590 of the donors called V segments functional above 56.7% productive rearrangements and segregating when the between-donor standard deviation exceeded 5%. A statistical classification framework was developed to diagnose cytomegalovirus status using the catalog of TCR beta chain sequences. In a later analysis, TCR nucleotide sequences were compared against IMGT/GENE-DB human TR gene sequences so that V and J genes could be assigned. Using the TCRdist pipeline, a later analysis assigned CDR3 sequences along with most-parsimonious VDJ recombination scenarios. A later analysis defined each TCR beta chain by its CDR3 amino acid sequence plus V-gene family, and excluded reads lacking a unique V-gene family. In a later analysis, several hundred highly shared, low-generation-probability nucleotide sequences were removed to address suspected cross-contamination and a sequencing artifact. In a later analysis, a clonal expansion index was calculated for each public chain from normalized within-repertoire ranks of inferred template counts. In a later analysis, generation probabilities were computed with a VDJ recombination model fitted to out-of-frame rearrangements, and the resulting probabilities were checked against IGoR. A later analysis scored TCR-TCR, TCR-HLA and TCR-CMV co-occurrence with hypergeometric tests, applying a repertoire-size bias correction to TCR pairs. A later analysis estimated false discovery rates by permuting HLA or CMV assignments 20 times. A later analysis grouped co-occurring TCRs with DBSCAN, adding TCRdist sequence similarity when clustering within HLA-allele-positive subsets. Repertoires with fewer than 30,000 or more than 120,000 public chains, plus five repertoires with anomalous nucleotide sharing, were excluded from co-occurrence clustering. This immuneACCESS table, as held by TCRdb, lists in-frame sequences with V and J called but not all clones. Of the missing ones, under half trace to an unresolved V gene in checked studies; the others have no known cause. That table is the source of V, J and clone size, and D and trimming were worked out from the DNA. The sample contains more than 150,000 clones, 81% of them found a single time. The top ten clones comprise 3.8% of the sample.

The germline V gene (reference sequence) sets CDR1 to SEHNR and CDR2 to FQNEAQ. The CDR3 holds 13 amino acids from the cysteine to the phenylalanine. Only the CDR3 part of the read is kept: 39 bases, read in frame from the first base. Deletion took 5 bases off V and 9 bases off J, with a span of 16 bases between the germline ends. The cohort was made up of approximately 670 healthy bone marrow donors. Cohort members were all nominally healthy when sampled, although unrecorded immune exposures were likely present. The donor tested CMV seronegative and was one of the 352 seronegative cohort members. A peripheral blood sample was provided by each donor, and peripheral blood mononuclear cells were used for TCR beta sequencing. The Qiagen DNeasy Blood Extraction Kit was used to extract genomic DNA from the blood cell samples.

The specimen was PBMCs. The source is a man aged 50 to 60 in good health and CMV-seronegative. The chain joins TRBV7-9 to TRBJ1-2, and possibly TRBD1, on 5 matching bases. The sequence in DNA is TGTGCCAGCAGCGAGTGGGGGGACGCGCGCTACACCTTC. This translates into CASSEWGDARYTF.